Listed below are T cell receptor beta chains from one sample, sequenced in a study of PD-1 blockade in classical Hodgkin lymphoma. TCRdb keeps only in-frame clones here, not all; method: immunoSEQ multiplex PCR. The sample holds approximately 11,000 clones; 70% to 85% are singletons and the top ten take 10%. The starting material was peripheral blood mononuclear cells (PBMCs), obtained at baseline. These receptors originate from a human donor with classical Hodgkin lymphoma. Each CDR3 is given with its conserved first and last residue. Only some rows state a clone size, as once, few, many or a class for expanded clones.

>few|TRBV11-2|TRBJ1-3
CASSSGRPRGNTIYF
>NA|TRBV6-1|TRBJ2-3
CASSAPSGGLYTQYF
>NA|TRBV5-6|TRBJ2-7
CASSLVHESSYEQYF
>NA|TRBV4-1|TRBJ1-1
CASSQGGGRGTEAFF
>NA|TRBV7-9|TRBJ1-2
CASSLETTGHGYTF
>NA|TRBV27|TRBJ2-7
CASRSAYSYEQYF
>once|TRBV30|TRBJ1-3
CAWNQGFSGNTIYF
>NA|TRBV10-3|TRBJ2-7
CAIGTSGDYEQYF
>NA|TRBV7-2|TRBJ2-7
CASSLGLAASYEQYF
>NA|TRBV7-8|TRBJ2-1
CASSSSSGTDNEQFF
>NA|TRBV10-3|TRBJ2-3
CAISGTSGRGGDTQYF
>NA|TRBV28|TRBJ2-2
CASKTGGITGELFF
>few|TRBV7-6|TRBJ2-1
CASSRTSGLNEQFF
>once|TRBV7-2|TRBJ1-2
CASSLARSRGHF
>NA|TRBV7-7|TRBJ2-5
CASSVRQRVGETQYF
>NA|TRBV5-4|TRBJ1-6
CASSLAGVNSPLHF
>NA|TRBV19|TRBJ2-3
CASGTWARDTQYF
>NA|TRBV10-3|TRBJ2-1
CAISESVRTSGNNEQFF
>few|TRBV13|TRBJ2-3
CASSLGTSGDKDTQYF
>NA|TRBV5-1|TRBJ2-7
CASSYSGRGSYEQYF
>NA|TRBV7-9|TRBJ2-4
CASSLEKGAVAKNIQYF
>NA|TRBV18|TRBJ1-2
CASSPLPSQIEYGYTF
>NA|TRBV6-6|TRBJ1-5
CASSRTGSNQPQHF
>NA|TRBV5-6|TRBJ2-7
CASSLYYEQYF
>NA|TRBV29-1|TRBJ2-2
CSVESGPANTGELFF
>NA|TRBV11-2|TRBJ1-2
CASSPSHGASYGYTF
>NA|TRBV6-5|TRBJ2-7
CASSYETGGYEQYF